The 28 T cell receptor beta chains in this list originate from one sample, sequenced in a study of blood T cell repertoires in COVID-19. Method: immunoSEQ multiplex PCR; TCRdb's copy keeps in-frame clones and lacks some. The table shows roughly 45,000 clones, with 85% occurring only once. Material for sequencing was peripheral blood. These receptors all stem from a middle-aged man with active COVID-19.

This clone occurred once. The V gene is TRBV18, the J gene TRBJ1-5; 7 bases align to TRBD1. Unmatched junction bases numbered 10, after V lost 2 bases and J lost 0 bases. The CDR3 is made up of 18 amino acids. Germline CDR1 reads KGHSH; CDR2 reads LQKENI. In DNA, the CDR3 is TGTGCCAGCTCACCAAATCAATTTAGGACAGGTAGCAATCAGCCCCAGCATTTT. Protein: CASSPNQFRTGSNQPQHF.

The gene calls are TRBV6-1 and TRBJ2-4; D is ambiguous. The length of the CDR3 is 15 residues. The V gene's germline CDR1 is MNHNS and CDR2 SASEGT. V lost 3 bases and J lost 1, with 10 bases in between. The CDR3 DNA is TGTGCCAGCAGTGACGCTCACCAGGCCAAAAACATTCAGTACTTC. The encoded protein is CASSDAHQAKNIQYF.

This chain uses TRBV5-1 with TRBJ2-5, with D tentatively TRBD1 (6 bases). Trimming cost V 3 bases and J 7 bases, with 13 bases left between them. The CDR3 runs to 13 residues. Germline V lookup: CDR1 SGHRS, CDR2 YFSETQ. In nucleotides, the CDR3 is TGCGCCAGCAGCTCAGAGGGGGTTGGGACCCAGTACTTC. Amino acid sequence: CASSSEGVGTQYF.

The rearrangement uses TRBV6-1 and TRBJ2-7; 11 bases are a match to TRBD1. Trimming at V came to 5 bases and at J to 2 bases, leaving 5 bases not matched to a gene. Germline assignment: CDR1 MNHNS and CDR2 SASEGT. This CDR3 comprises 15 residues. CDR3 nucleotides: TGTGCCAGCAGTCCTCGGACAGGGGGCCCCTACGAGCAGTACTTC. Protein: CASSPRTGGPYEQYF.

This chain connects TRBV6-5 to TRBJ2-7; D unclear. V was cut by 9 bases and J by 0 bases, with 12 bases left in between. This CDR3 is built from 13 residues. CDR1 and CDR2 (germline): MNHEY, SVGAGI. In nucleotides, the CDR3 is TGTGCCAGTCGTCGCGAAAGCTCCTACGAGCAGTACTTC. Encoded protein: CASRRESSYEQYF.

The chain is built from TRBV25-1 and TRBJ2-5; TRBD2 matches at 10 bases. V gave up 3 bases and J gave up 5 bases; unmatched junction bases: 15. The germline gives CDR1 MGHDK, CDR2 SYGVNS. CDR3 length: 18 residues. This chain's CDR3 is CASSDTQGAGGFWETQYF. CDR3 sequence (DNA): TGTGCCAGCAGTGACACCCAAGGAGCGGGAGGGTTCTGGGAGACCCAGTACTTC. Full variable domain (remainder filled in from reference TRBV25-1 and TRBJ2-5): EADIYQTPRYLVIGTGKKITLECSQTMGHDKMYWYQQDPGMELHLIHYSYGVNSTEKGDLSSESTVSRIRTEHFPLTLESARPSHTSQYLCASSDTQGAGGFWETQYFGPGTRLLVL.

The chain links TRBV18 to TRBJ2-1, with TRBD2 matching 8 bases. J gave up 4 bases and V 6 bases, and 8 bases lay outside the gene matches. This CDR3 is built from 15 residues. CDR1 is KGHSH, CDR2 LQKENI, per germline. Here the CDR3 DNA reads TGTGCCAGCTCCCCCGGAGCTAGCGGGTACAATGAGCAGTTCTTC. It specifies CASSPGASGYNEQFF.

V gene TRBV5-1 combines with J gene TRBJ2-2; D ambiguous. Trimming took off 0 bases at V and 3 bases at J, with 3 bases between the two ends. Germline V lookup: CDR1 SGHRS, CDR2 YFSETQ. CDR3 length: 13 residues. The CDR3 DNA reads TGCGCCAGCAGCTTGGTAGACACCGGGGAGCTGTTTTTT. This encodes CASSLVDTGELFF.

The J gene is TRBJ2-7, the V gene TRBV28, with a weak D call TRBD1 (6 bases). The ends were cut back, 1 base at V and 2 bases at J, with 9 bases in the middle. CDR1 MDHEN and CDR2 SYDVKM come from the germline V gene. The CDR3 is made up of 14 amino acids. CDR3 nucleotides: TGTGCCAGCAGTTTATCAGGGGCCACCTACGAGCAGTACTTC. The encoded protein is CASSLSGATYEQYF.

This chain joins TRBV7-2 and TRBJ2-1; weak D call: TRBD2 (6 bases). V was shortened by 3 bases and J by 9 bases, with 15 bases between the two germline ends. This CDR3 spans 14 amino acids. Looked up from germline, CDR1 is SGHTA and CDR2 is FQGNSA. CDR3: CASSLGGGMSEQFF. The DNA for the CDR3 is TGTGCCAGCAGCTTGGGTGGGGGGATGAGTGAGCAGTTCTTC.

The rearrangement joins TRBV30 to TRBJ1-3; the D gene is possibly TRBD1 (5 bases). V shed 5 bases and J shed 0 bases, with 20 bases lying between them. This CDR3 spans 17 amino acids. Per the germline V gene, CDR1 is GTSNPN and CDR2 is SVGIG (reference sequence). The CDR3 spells CAWSGQRGPFSGNTIYF. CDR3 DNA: TGTGCCTGGTCTGGGCAGCGGGGACCCTTCTCTGGAAACACCATATATTTT.

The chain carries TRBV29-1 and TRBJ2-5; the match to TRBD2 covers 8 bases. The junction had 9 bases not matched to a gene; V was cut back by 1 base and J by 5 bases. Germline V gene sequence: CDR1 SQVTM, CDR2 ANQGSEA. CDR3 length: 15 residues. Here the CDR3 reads CSVEVGAGGAETQYF. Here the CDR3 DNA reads TGCAGCGTTGAAGTCGGTGCGGGGGGCGCGGAGACCCAGTACTTC.

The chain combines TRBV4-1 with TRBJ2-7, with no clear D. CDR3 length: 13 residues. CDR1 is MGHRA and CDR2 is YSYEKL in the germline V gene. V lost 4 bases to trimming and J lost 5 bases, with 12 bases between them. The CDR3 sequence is CASSPLGLNEQYF. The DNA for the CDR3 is TGCGCCAGCAGCCCCCTCGGTCTTAACGAGCAGTACTTC.

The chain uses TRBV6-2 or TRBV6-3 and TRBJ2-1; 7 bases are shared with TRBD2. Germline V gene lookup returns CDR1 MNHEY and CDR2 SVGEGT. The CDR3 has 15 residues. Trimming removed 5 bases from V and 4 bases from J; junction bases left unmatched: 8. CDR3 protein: CASSARDYPYNEQFF. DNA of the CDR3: TGTGCCAGCAGTGCCCGGGACTACCCTTACAATGAGCAGTTCTTC.

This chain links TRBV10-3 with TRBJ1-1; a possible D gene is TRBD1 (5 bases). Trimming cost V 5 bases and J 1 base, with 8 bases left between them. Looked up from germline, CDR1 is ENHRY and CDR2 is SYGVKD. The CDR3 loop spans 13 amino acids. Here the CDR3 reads CAISSQGNTEAFF. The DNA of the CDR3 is TGTGCCATCAGTAGCCAGGGGAACACTGAAGCTTTCTTT.

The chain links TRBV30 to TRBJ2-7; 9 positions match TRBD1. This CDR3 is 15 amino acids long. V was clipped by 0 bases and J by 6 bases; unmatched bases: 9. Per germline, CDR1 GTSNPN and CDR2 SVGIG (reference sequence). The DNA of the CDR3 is TGTGCCTGGAGTGTACTGGACAGGGGAATGGCCGAGCAGTACTTC. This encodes CAWSVLDRGMAEQYF.

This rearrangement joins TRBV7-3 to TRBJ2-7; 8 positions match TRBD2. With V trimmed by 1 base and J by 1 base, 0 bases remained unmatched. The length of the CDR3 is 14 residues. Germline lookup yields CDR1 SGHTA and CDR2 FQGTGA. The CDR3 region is CASSLSGGSYEQYF. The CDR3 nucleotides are TGTGCCAGCAGCTTAAGCGGGGGGTCCTACGAGCAGTACTTC.

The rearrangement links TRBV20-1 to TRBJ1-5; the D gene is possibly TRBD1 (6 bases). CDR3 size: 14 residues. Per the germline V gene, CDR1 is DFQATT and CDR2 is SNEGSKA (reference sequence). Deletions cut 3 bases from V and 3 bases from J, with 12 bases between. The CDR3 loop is CSASGGQFNQPQHF. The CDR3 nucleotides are TGCAGTGCTAGTGGAGGACAGTTCAATCAGCCCCAGCATTTT.

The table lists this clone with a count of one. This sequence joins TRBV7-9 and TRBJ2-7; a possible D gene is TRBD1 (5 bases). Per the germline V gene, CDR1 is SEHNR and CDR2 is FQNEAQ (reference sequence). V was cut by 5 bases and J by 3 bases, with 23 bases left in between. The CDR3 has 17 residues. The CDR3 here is CASSPRRQRAPFYEQYF. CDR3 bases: TGTGCCAGCAGCCCGAGACGACAGAGAGCTCCTTTCTACGAGCAGTACTTC.

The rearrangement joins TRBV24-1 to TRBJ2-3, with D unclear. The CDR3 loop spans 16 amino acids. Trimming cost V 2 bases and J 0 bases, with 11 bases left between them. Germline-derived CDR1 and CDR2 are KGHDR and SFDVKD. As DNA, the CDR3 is TGTGCCACCAGTGATTCCCTCTGGGCTAGCACAGATACGCAGTATTTT. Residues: CATSDSLWASTDTQYF.

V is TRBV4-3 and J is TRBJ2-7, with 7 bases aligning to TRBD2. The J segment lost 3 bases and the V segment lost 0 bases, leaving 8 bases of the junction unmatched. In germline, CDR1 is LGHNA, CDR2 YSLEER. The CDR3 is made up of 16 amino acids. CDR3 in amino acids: CASSQDVGTTYYEQYF. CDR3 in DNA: TGCGCCAGCAGCCAAGATGTAGGGACTACCTACTACGAGCAGTACTTC.

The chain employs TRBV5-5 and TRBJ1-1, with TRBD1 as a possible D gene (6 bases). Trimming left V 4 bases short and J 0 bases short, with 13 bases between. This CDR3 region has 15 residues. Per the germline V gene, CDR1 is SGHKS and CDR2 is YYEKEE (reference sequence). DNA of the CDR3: TGTGCCAGCAGCCAGAACAGGGACCTGAACACTGAAGCTTTCTTT. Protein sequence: CASSQNRDLNTEAFF. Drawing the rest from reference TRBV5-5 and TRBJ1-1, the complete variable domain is DAGVTQSPTHLIKTRGQQVTLRCSPISGHKSVSWYQQVLGQGPQFIFQYYEKEERGRGNFPDRFSARQFPNYSSELNVNALLLGDSALYLCASSQNRDLNTEAFFGQGTRLTVV.

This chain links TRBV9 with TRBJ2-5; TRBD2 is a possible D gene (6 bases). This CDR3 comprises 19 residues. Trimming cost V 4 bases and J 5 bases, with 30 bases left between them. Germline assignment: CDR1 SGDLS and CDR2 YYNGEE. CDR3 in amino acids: CASSTPGGLAGGPGETQYF. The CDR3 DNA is TGTGCCAGCAGCACTCCTGGGGGACTCGCGGGCGGGCCGGGGGAGACCCAGTACTTC. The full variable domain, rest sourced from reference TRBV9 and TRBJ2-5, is DSGVTQTPKHLITATGQRVTLRCSPRSGDLSVYWYQQSLDQGLQFLIQYYNGEERAKGNILERFSAQQFPDLHSELNLSSLELGDSALYFCASSTPGGLAGGPGETQYFGPGTRLLVL.

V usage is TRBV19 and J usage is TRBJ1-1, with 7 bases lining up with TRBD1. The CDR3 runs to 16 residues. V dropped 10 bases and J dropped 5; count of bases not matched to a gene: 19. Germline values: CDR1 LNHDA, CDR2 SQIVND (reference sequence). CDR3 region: CAIKIIPTGYVTEAFF. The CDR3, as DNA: TGTGCCATCAAAATTATCCCGACAGGGTACGTGACTGAAGCTTTCTTT.

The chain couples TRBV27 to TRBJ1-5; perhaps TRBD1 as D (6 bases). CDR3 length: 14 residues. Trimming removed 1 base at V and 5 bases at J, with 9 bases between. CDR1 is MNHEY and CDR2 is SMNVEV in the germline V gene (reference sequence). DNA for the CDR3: TGTGCCAGCAGTTTATACGGGGGGCATCAGCCCCAGCATTTT. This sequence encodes CASSLYGGHQPQHF.

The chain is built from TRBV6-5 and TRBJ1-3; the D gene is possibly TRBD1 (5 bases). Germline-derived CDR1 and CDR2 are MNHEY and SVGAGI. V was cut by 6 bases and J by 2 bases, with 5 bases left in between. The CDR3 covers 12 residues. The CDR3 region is CASRDTGNTIYF. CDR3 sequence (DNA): TGTGCCAGCAGGGACACTGGAAACACCATATATTTT.

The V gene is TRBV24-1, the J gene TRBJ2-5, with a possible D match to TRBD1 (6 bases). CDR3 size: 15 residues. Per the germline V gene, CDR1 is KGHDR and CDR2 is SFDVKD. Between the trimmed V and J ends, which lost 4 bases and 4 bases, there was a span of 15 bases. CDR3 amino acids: CATSDRGQLRETQYF. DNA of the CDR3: TGTGCCACCAGTGACCGTGGACAGCTAAGAGAGACCCAGTACTTC.

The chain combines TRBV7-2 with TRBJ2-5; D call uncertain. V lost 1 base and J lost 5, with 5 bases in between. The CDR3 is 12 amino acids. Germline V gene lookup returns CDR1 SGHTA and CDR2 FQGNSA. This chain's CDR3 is CASSLGLETQYF. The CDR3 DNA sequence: TGTGCCAGCAGCTTAGGGCTGGAGACCCAGTACTTC.